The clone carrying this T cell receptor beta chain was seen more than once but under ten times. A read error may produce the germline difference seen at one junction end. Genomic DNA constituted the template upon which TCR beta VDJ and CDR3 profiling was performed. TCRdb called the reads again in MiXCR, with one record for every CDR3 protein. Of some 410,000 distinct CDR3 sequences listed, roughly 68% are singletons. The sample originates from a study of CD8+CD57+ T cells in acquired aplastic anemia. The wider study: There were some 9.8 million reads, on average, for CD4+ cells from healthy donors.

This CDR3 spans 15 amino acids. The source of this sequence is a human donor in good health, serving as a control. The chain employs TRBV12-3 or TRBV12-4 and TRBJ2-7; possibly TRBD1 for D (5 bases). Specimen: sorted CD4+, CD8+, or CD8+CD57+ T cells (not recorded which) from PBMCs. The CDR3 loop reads CAISELQGASYEQYF. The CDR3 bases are TGTGCCATCAGTGAGCTCCAGGGTGCCTCCTACGAGCAGTACTTC.